These T cell receptor beta chains were read from a single sample in a study of CD8+CD57+ T cells in acquired aplastic anemia. TCRdb re-derived calls from the reads in MiXCR, one entry per CDR3 protein. This sample carries approximately 180,000 distinct CDR3 sequences, around 48% of them seen once, and the ten largest clones take about 1.8%. What was sequenced was sorted CD4+, CD8+, or CD8+CD57+ T cells (not recorded which) from PBMCs. The receptors stem from a human donor with aplastic anemia. CDR3s include the opening cysteine and the closing phenylalanine or tryptophan. D genes are given only for firm matches. Clone size is given for some rows only: seen once, a few or many times, or a class if the clone is expanded.

v_gene	d_gene	j_gene	abundance	CDR3nt	CDR3aa
TRBV15	-	TRBJ1-4	-	TGTGCCACCAGCAGAGTAGGGGAAAAACTGTTTTTT	CATSRVGEKLFF
TRBV14	-	TRBJ2-3	many	TGTGCCAGCAGCCAAGATCCCCTTCGCACAGATACGCAGTATTTT	CASSQDPLRTDTQYF
TRBV10-3	-	TRBJ2-7	-	TGTGCCATCAGTTCCGGGACGAACCCCTACGAGCAGTACTTC	CAISSGTNPYEQYF
TRBV29-1	TRBD1	TRBJ2-7	-	TGCAGCGGCAAAGACAGGGCCTACGAGCAGTACTTC	CSGKDRAYEQYF
TRBV9	-	TRBJ2-5	many	TGTGCCAGCAGCGCCGACCCCCGGATAGAGACCCAGTACTTC	CASSADPRIETQYF
TRBV10-3	TRBD1	TRBJ2-7	-	TGTGCCATCAGTGAGTTCGCGCCGGGACAGGGGCCAGCCGCGTCCGAGCAGTACTTC	CAISEFAPGQGPAASEQYF
TRBV5-5	-	TRBJ1-1	-	TGTGCCAGCGGCTTGGAGGGGGGCAGAACCAGCACTGAAGCTTTCTTT	CASGLEGGRTSTEAFF
TRBV28	-	TRBJ1-6	many	TGTGCCAGCACAGGACGAGTTTCACCCCTCCACTTT	CASTGRVSPLHF
TRBV19	TRBD2	TRBJ2-1	-	TGTGCCAGTAGTATAGTAGCGGGGGAGCTCAATGAGCAGTTCTTC	CASSIVAGELNEQFF
TRBV4-1	-	TRBJ1-3	many	TGCGCCAGCAGCCAAGCGTCAGGAGGAAACACCATATATTTT	CASSQASGGNTIYF
TRBV5-1	-	TRBJ2-6	-	TGCGCCAGCAGCTTGGTAGGGGCAGGGGATGGGGCCAACGTCCTGACTTTC	CASSLVGAGDGANVLTF
TRBV24-1	-	TRBJ2-7	few	TGTGCCACCAGTGATTATCGTGAGCAGTACTTC	CATSDYREQYF
TRBV7-2	-	TRBJ2-6	-	TGTGCCAGCAGCCCCGTAGCTGGGGCCAACGTCCTGACTTTC	CASSPVAGANVLTF
TRBV19	TRBD1	TRBJ2-1	-	TGTGCCAGTAGTGGTGCAGGGGGCGATGAGCAGTTCTTC	CASSGAGGDEQFF
TRBV10-2	-	TRBJ1-1	-	TGCGCCAGCAGTGAAGAAGGGGTACGGAGTGAAGCTTTCTTT	CASSEEGVRSEAFF
TRBV9	-	TRBJ1-6	-	TGTGCCAGCAGCGGATCGGGGGATTCGGCCCTCCACTTT	CASSGSGDSALHF
TRBV2	TRBD1	TRBJ1-2	-	TGTGCCAGCAGTGAGTGGACAGGGGGCTATGGCTACACCTTC	CASSEWTGGYGYTF
TRBV15	TRBD1	TRBJ1-5	-	TGTGCTAGAGGCAGGGGGCTTGTTCAGCCCCAGCATTTT	CARGRGLVQPQHF
TRBV10-2	TRBD2	TRBJ2-1	-	TGCGCCACCTCGACTAGCGGGATTGAGCAGTTCTTC	CATSTSGIEQFF
TRBV2	-	TRBJ2-3	-	TGTGCCTGCACCCCCGGCCGGGGCACAGATACGCAGTATTTT	CACTPGRGTDTQYF
TRBV5-6	-	TRBJ2-7	many	TGTGCCAGCAGCTTTTTAGGACCCTACGAGCAGTACTTC	CASSFLGPYEQYF
TRBV19	-	TRBJ2-5	few	TGTGCCAGTAGCGCTGGGGGGGAGACCCAGTACTTC	CASSAGGETQYF
TRBV2	TRBD2	TRBJ2-5	-	TGTGCCAGCAGTGACAGGGGACTAGCGGTGGAGACCCAGTACTTC	CASSDRGLAVETQYF